This T cell receptor beta chain was sequenced in a study of beta chain features in type 1 diabetes. Study-level information: Patients did not differ from healthy donors in age, gender or cell yield. Points from the study as a whole: Among patients with Type 1 diabetes, TCRB CDR3s were moderately but significantly shorter in every one of the four CD4+ subsets.

Every donor provided one heparinised blood draw, which averaged approximately 100 mL. This clone has just a few counts. Antigen specificity is unknown. Expressed TCRB transcripts got sequenced, as all isolated RNA was reverse transcribed. The repertoire was sequenced with immunoSEQ multiplex PCR; TCRdb's copy has only in-frame clones and lacks some. The sample consists of 250,000 to 350,000 clones, about 15% of them appearing once. Trimming took 8 bases from V and 3 from J, leaving 11 bases between them. Germline values: CDR1 MNHNS, CDR2 SASEGT. The CDR3 consists of 12 residues. This chain links TRBV6-1 with TRBJ2-7; maybe TRBD1 (6 bases). The TCR was taken from a young man with type 1 diabetes. The sequenced sample consisted of naive CD4+ T cells from blood. The CDR3 reads CASSEGVYEQYF. The CDR3 nucleotides read TGTGCCAGCTCAGAGGGGGTCTACGAGCAGTACTTC.